The 18 T cell receptor beta chains reported below all come from one sample, sequenced in a study of cytomegalovirus exposure and HLA in healthy donors (dated by TCRdb to the late 2010s). Library preparation was by the immunoSEQ multiplex PCR assay. The multiplex PCR relied on a mix of 60 forward primers for TCR Vbeta segments and 13 reverse primers for TCR Jbeta segments. TCRdb stores this immuneACCESS table with in-frame sequences only. Part of the clones is absent; in the studies checked, under half of the shortfall reflects unresolved V genes, and no reason is known for the rest. The table for this sample lists 150,000 to 200,000 clones; roughly 80% of them were counted only once. The ten largest account for roughly 1.9% of the sample. Material: PBMCs. Receptors originate from a human donor in good health.

The chain combines TRBV5-1 with TRBJ2-7, with TRBD1 matching 7 bases. Germline V gene data show CDR1 as SGHRS and CDR2 as YFSETQ. The CDR3 is made up of 15 amino acids. The trim removed 4 bases at V and 7 bases at J, leaving 14 bases unmatched. As DNA, the CDR3 is TGCGCCAGCAGCCTGCCCCGGACAGGCCTCTTTGAGCAGTACTTC. It yields the protein CASSLPRTGLFEQYF.

Here the CDR3 reads CASSFQPGFGANVLTF. The DNA for the CDR3 is TGTGCCAGCAGCTTCCAACCGGGATTTGGGGCCAACGTCCTGACTTTC. The chain joins TRBV7-2 to TRBJ2-6, with D possibly TRBD2 on 5 matching bases. CDR1 is SGHTA, CDR2 FQGNSA, per germline. V lost 3 bases to trimming and J lost 3 bases, with 12 bases between them. The CDR3 consists of 16 residues. Using reference TRBV7-2 and TRBJ2-6 for the parts outside the CDR3, the full variable domain is GAGVSQSPSNKVTEKGKDVELRCDPISGHTALYWYRQSLGQGLEFLIYFQGNSAPDKSGLPSDRFSAERTGGSVSTLTIQRTQQEDSAVYLCASSFQPGFGANVLTFGAGSRLTVL.

The chain carries TRBV4-1 and TRBJ2-7; 7 nucleotides agree with TRBD1. From germline, CDR1 is MGHRA and CDR2 YSYEKL. The CDR3 sequence is 16 residues long. The V and J ends lost 1 base and 2 bases, in that order; junction bases with no gene match: 8. The CDR3 sequence: CASSQVRGGATYEQYF. The CDR3 nucleotides are TGCGCCAGCAGCCAAGTGAGAGGGGGCGCGACCTACGAGCAGTACTTC.

V usage is TRBV7-2 and J usage is TRBJ2-5, with 12 bases lining up with TRBD2. This CDR3 has 17 amino acids. The germline gives CDR1 SGHTA, CDR2 FQGNSA. Unmatched junction bases numbered 15, after V lost 9 bases and J lost 4 bases. The CDR3 loop reads CASRRLTTTSGGETQYF. The CDR3 DNA reads TGTGCCAGTAGAAGACTAACAACGACTAGCGGGGGAGAGACCCAGTACTTC. Full variable domain (remainder filled in from reference TRBV7-2 and TRBJ2-5): GAGVSQSPSNKVTEKGKDVELRCDPISGHTALYWYRQSLGQGLEFLIYFQGNSAPDKSGLPSDRFSAERTGGSVSTLTIQRTQQEDSAVYLCASRRLTTTSGGETQYFGPGTRLLVL.

This sequence joins TRBV7-2 and TRBJ2-3; D unclear. Germline-derived CDR1 and CDR2 are SGHTA and FQGNSA. The CDR3 spans 14 residues. V lost 0 bases to trimming and J lost 4 bases, with 8 bases between them. The CDR3, as DNA: TGTGCCAGCAGCTTAGCGCTAACCGCAGATACGCAGTATTTT. The encoded protein is CASSLALTADTQYF.

This rearrangement joins TRBV9 to TRBJ1-5; D may be TRBD1 (5 bases). V lost 5 bases to trimming and J lost 2 bases, with 17 bases between them. This CDR3 spans 16 amino acids. Looked up from germline, CDR1 is SGDLS and CDR2 is YYNGEE. CDR3 nucleotide sequence: TGTGCCAGCAGAGAGGAGGGTCGGGGGGGCAATCAGCCCCAGCATTTT. Protein: CASREEGRGGNQPQHF.

V gene TRBV19 combines with J gene TRBJ2-3; D gene ambiguous. CDR1 and CDR2 from the germline V gene are LNHDA and SQIVND (reference sequence). V lost 7 bases, J lost 0 bases, and 11 bases lay in between. CDR3 length equals 14 residues. CDR3 residues: CASIGSTSTDTQYF. In DNA, the CDR3 is TGTGCCAGTATTGGGTCGACTAGCACAGATACGCAGTATTTT.

The V gene is TRBV2, the J gene TRBJ2-2; 10 nucleotides line up with TRBD2. V trimming: 6 bases; J trimming: 4 bases; junction bases outside the gene matches: 5. The CDR3 totals 15 residues. The V gene's germline CDR1 is SNHLY and CDR2 FYNNEI. CDR3 loop: CASRPGLAFTGELFF. CDR3 DNA sequence: TGTGCCAGCAGACCGGGACTAGCGTTCACCGGGGAGCTGTTTTTT.

This sequence joins TRBV19 and TRBJ1-6, with 7 bases matching TRBD1. The CDR3 contains 15 residues. V trimming: 3 bases; J trimming: 8 bases; junction bases outside the gene matches: 7. Germline V CDR1 and CDR2: LNHDA, SQIVND (reference sequence). CDR3 coding DNA: TGTGCCAGTAGTATTTCGGACAGGACTCATTCACCCCTCCACTTT. It codes for CASSISDRTHSPLHF.

V and J are TRBV7-9 and TRBJ2-3, with 7 positions matching TRBD1. Germline-derived CDR1 and CDR2 are SEHNR and FQNEAQ (reference sequence). The CDR3 runs 14 residues. The V and J ends lost 5 bases and 6 bases, in that order; junction bases with no gene match: 8. The CDR3 is CASSRQGLRDTQYF. The DNA of the CDR3 is TGTGCCAGCAGCAGACAGGGTTTGAGGGATACGCAGTATTTT.

The CDR3 sequence: CASSQDNLNTEAFF. In nucleotides, the CDR3 is TGTGCCAGCAGTCAGGACAACCTGAACACTGAAGCTTTCTTT. The rearrangement joins TRBV27 to TRBJ1-1; maybe TRBD1 (5 bases). Trimming removed 5 bases from V and 0 bases from J, with 10 bases in between. This CDR3 has 14 amino acids. CDR1 MNHEY and CDR2 SMNVEV come from the germline V gene (reference sequence).

The V gene is TRBV5-4, the J gene TRBJ2-7; perhaps TRBD2 as D (5 bases). Germline V lookup: CDR1 SGHNT, CDR2 YYREEE (reference sequence). The CDR3 loop spans 15 amino acids. Between the trimmed V and J ends, which lost 3 bases and 3 bases, there was a span of 16 bases. The chain's CDR3 is CASSSHAGGSYEQYF. For the CDR3, the DNA is TGTGCCAGCAGCTCACATGCCGGTGGGAGCTACGAGCAGTACTTC.

V usage is TRBV6-6 and J usage is TRBJ1-2; 8 positions match TRBD1. Per germline, CDR1 MNHNY and CDR2 SVGAGI (reference sequence). Germline trimming cut 5 bases from V and 4 bases from J; bases unmatched to any gene: 3. The CDR3 extends over 13 amino acids. DNA for the CDR3: TGTGCCAGCAGTCCGGGACAGGCCTATGGCTACACCTTC. Residues: CASSPGQAYGYTF.

The V gene is TRBV4-3, the J gene TRBJ2-1; a weak D match, TRBD1 (5 bases). V was cut by 0 bases and J by 0 bases, with 6 bases left in between. The germline V gene encodes CDR1 LGHNA and CDR2 YSLEER. There are 15 residues in the CDR3. CDR3 residues: CASSQDRASYNEQFF. In nucleotides, the CDR3 is TGCGCCAGCAGCCAAGACAGGGCCTCCTACAATGAGCAGTTCTTC.

This chain uses TRBV6-5 with TRBJ1-3, with 9 positions matching TRBD1. V was pared by 10 bases and J by 2 bases, with 3 bases of the junction left unmatched. The CDR3 is 13 residues long. Germline V gene data show CDR1 as MNHEY and CDR2 as SVGAGI. Written as DNA, the CDR3 is TGTGCCACCCGACAGGGGGCTGGAAACACCATATATTTT. Amino acids: CATRQGAGNTIYF.

This chain joins TRBV7-8 and TRBJ1-1; tentative D call: TRBD1 (6 bases). The CDR3 is 14 amino acids. V was trimmed by 2 bases and J by 5 bases, leaving 12 bases between them. Germline V gene lookup returns CDR1 SGHVS and CDR2 FQNEAQ. The CDR3 coding sequence is TGTGCCAGCAGCTTAATGGGACACTCGACTGAAGCTTTCTTT. Protein sequence: CASSLMGHSTEAFF.

J is TRBJ1-4 and V is TRBV7-2; the D is unclear. The CDR3 is made up of 13 amino acids. Trimming pared 3 bases from V and 3 bases from J, leaving 5 bases between. The germline V gene encodes CDR1 SGHTA and CDR2 FQGNSA. Here the CDR3 DNA reads TGTGCCAGCAGCTTCACGGCTAATGAAAAACTGTTTTTT. The encoded protein is CASSFTANEKLFF.

The V gene is TRBV4-3, the J gene TRBJ2-7; 10 nucleotides align to TRBD2. The ends lost 0 bases at V and 2 bases at J; junction bases unmatched: 4. The CDR3 length is 16 residues. Germline values: CDR1 LGHNA, CDR2 YSLEER. The DNA of the CDR3 is TGCGCCAGCAGCCAAGAGGCTAGCGGGGGAACCTACGAGCAGTACTTC. This codes for CASSQEASGGTYEQYF.